This is a list of T cell receptor beta chains from one sample in a study of blood T cell repertoires in COVID-19. Some clones are missing from TCRdb's copy, which holds only in-frame ones; the method was immunoSEQ multiplex PCR. The repertoire consists of 180,000 or so clones, with around 80% occurring once and the leading ten covering around 11%. The specimen was peripheral blood. The receptors originated from a woman of 80 years or more with COVID-19, enrolled during active disease. Both conserved end residues are part of each CDR3. Fields, in order: D gene, J gene, clone size, V gene, CDR3 DNA, CDR3 protein. The D gene is left open where the match is weak. The size entry is marked missing in some rows and otherwise reads once, few, many or a size class.

NA | TRBJ2-1 | NA | TRBV11-3 | TGTGCCAGCAGCTTTGACAGATACAATGAGCAGTTCTTC | CASSFDRYNEQFF
NA | TRBJ1-2 | once | TRBV28 | TGTGCCAGCAGTTCCGCGGGGGACGGCCGGGCTAACTATGGCTACACCTTC | CASSSAGDGRANYGYTF
NA | TRBJ1-2 | NA | TRBV28 | TGTGCCAGCAGTCCTATTTCCAGGGGCGACTATGGCTACACCTTC | CASSPISRGDYGYTF
TRBD1 | TRBJ1-1 | NA | TRBV28 | TGTGCCAGCAGTTCCCACAGGGGGCTGCGAGCTGAAGCTTTCTTT | CASSSHRGLRAEAFF
NA | TRBJ2-3 | NA | TRBV19 | TGTGCCAGTAGTATCAGCAGGGGCGCAGATACGCAGTATTTT | CASSISRGADTQYF
TRBD2 | TRBJ2-7 | NA | TRBV30 | TGTGCCTGGATGGGGACCGGGGGGTTAAGGTCTCGTAATACCTACGAGCAGTACTTC | CAWMGTGGLRSRNTYEQYF
NA | TRBJ1-4 | NA | TRBV7-6 | TGTGCCAGCAGCTTAGGGGGCGGTACTCAACTGTTTTTT | CASSLGGGTQLFF
TRBD1 | TRBJ2-2 | many | TRBV5-1 | TGCGCCAGCAGCTCCACAGGGGATACCGGGGAGCTGTTTTTT | CASSSTGDTGELFF
TRBD1 | TRBJ2-1 | many | TRBV7-9 | TGTGCCAGCAGCTCCTGGACAGGGCCTGGCAATGAGCAGTTCTTC | CASSSWTGPGNEQFF
NA | TRBJ2-2 | NA | TRBV2 | TGTGCCAGCATACCGGGACATAACGTTCATCCGAACACCGGGGAGCTGTTTTTT | CASIPGHNVHPNTGELFF
NA | TRBJ2-2 | few | TRBV11-2 | TGTGCCAGCAGCCCTCCTAAGGGGGAGCTGTTTTTT | CASSPPKGELFF
TRBD1 | TRBJ2-5 | NA | TRBV3-1/TRBV3-2 | TGTGCCAGCAGCCAAGGGCAGGGGGCTCGGGAGACCCAGTACTTC | CASSQGQGARETQYF
NA | TRBJ2-5 | NA | TRBV24-1 | TGTGCCACCAGTACCCCCCAGGGAGGGGGAGAGACCCAGTACTTC | CATSTPQGGGETQYF
NA | TRBJ1-4 | NA | TRBV12-2 | TGTGCAAGTCGCTTAGCGCCTAGTGGGACAGGATCTAATGAAAAACTGTTTTTT | CASRLAPSGTGSNEKLFF
NA | TRBJ1-5 | NA | TRBV5-4 | TGTGCCAGCAGCTTGGGTGGACAAATCAATCAGCCCCAGCATTTT | CASSLGGQINQPQHF
NA | TRBJ1-2 | once | TRBV5-1 | TGCGCCAGCAGCTCGCAGGGCGAAGGCTACACCTTC | CASSSQGEGYTF
TRBD1 | TRBJ2-1 | few | TRBV12-3/TRBV12-4 | TGTGCCAGCAGTCACAGGGGTTACAATGAGCAGTTCTTC | CASSHRGYNEQFF
TRBD1 | TRBJ2-3 | few | TRBV5-8 | TGTGCCAGCAGCTTAGGCAGGGGGCGGTCAGATACGCAGTATTTT | CASSLGRGRSDTQYF
TRBD1 | TRBJ1-1 | NA | TRBV12-3/TRBV12-4 | TGTGCCAGCAGCCTGGGACAGGGGGTCACAGCTTTCTTT | CASSLGQGVTAFF
TRBD1 | TRBJ2-7 | NA | TRBV28 | TGTGCCAGCAGGTGGACAGGCATAACCTACGAGCAGTACTTC | CASRWTGITYEQYF
TRBD1 | TRBJ1-1 | NA | TRBV2 | TGTGCCAGCAGTGAGACAGGGGCGAGGACTGAAGCTTTCTTT | CASSETGARTEAFF
NA | TRBJ2-3 | NA | TRBV6-2/TRBV6-3 | TGTGCCAGCAGTACCATCCGGGTGGCAGATACGCAGTATTTT | CASSTIRVADTQYF
TRBD2 | TRBJ2-1 | NA | TRBV24-1 | TGTGCTAGCGGGGGGTCCGCCAGTGAGCAGTTCTTC | CASGGSASEQFF
TRBD2 | TRBJ2-3 | NA | TRBV9 | TGTGCCAGCAGCGCGGGACTAGCGGGGGGAGCAGATACGCAGTATTTT | CASSAGLAGGADTQYF
TRBD2 | TRBJ2-7 | NA | TRBV27 | TGTGCCAGCAGTTCCCACTTTGAGGGAGGGCCCCCCTACGAGCAGTACTTC | CASSSHFEGGPPYEQYF
TRBD1 | TRBJ2-7 | NA | TRBV5-5 | TGTGCCAGCAGCCTCGCCCGCACCGGGACAGCCTACGAGCAGTACTTC | CASSLARTGTAYEQYF
TRBD1 | TRBJ1-1 | NA | TRBV5-1 | TGCGCCAGCAGCAACGGGACAGGGAGAACTCTTCGCTTT | CASSNGTGRTLRF
TRBD1 | TRBJ2-7 | NA | TRBV5-1 | TGCGCCAGCAGCATCGGGACAGGTTACGAGCAGTACTTC | CASSIGTGYEQYF
TRBD2 | TRBJ2-7 | NA | TRBV27 | TGTGCCAGCAGTTTAATAGGAGCGGGAGGCTACGAGCAGTACTTC | CASSLIGAGGYEQYF
TRBD1 | TRBJ1-4 | NA | TRBV25-1 | TGTGCCAGCAGTGTTTGGGACAGGGAGGGCGAAAAACTGTTTTTT | CASSVWDREGEKLFF
NA | TRBJ2-5 | NA | TRBV25-1 | TGTGCCAGCAGTGTACAGGGTTATCAATACTTC | CASSVQGYQYF
NA | TRBJ2-7 | NA | TRBV10-3 | TGTGCCATCAGTGTGGGACACCCTTCCTACGAGCAGTACTTC | CAISVGHPSYEQYF
TRBD1 | TRBJ1-2 | NA | TRBV5-1 | TGCGCCAGCAGCCCAGACGGACAGGATGGCTACACCTTC | CASSPDGQDGYTF
TRBD1 | TRBJ1-2 | few | TRBV10-1 | TGCGCCAGCTACAGGGGGCATCGTGTTGGGAAGGACTATGGCTACACCTTC | CASYRGHRVGKDYGYTF
NA | TRBJ2-2 | NA | TRBV3-1/TRBV3-2 | TGTGCCAGCAGCCAAGTTAACAGGGACACCGGGGAGCTGTTTTTT | CASSQVNRDTGELFF
TRBD1 | TRBJ1-2 | NA | TRBV11-2 | TGTGCCAGCAGCTCAGGGGGTGGCTACACCTTC | CASSSGGGYTF
NA | TRBJ2-7 | NA | TRBV6-5 | TGTGCCAGCAGGATCCGACAGCTATCCTACGAGCAGTACTTC | CASRIRQLSYEQYF
TRBD2 | TRBJ2-7 | NA | TRBV11-2 | TGTGCCAGCCGCCGCGGCGGGGGGTTTGAGCAGTACTTC | CASRRGGGFEQYF
TRBD1 | TRBJ2-5 | few | TRBV19 | TGTGCCAGTAGTACCGGGACAGGGCTCCAAGAGACCCAGTACTTC | CASSTGTGLQETQYF
TRBD1 | TRBJ2-1 | NA | TRBV14 | TGTGCCAGCAGCCAGGACAGGGGGAATGAGCAGTTCTTC | CASSQDRGNEQFF